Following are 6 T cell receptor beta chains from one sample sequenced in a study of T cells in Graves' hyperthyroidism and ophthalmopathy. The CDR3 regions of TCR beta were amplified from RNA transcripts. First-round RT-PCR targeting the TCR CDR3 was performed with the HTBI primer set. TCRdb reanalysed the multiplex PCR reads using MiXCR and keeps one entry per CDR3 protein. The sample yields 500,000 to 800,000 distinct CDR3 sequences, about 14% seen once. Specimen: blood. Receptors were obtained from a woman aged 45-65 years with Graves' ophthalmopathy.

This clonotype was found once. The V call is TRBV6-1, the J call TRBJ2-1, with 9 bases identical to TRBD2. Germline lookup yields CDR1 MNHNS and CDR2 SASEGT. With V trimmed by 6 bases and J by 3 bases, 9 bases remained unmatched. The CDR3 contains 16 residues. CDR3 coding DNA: TGTGCCAGCAGCGCCCGACTAGCGGCTTTCTACAATGAGCAGTTCTTC. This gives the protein CASSARLAAFYNEQFF.

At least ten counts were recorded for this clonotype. In nucleotides, the CDR3 is TGTGCCAGTAGTTCGACCGACTCGCATTGGGAGACCCAGTACTTC. Its translation is CASSSTDSHWETQYF. The V and J genes are TRBV19 and TRBJ2-5, with D unclear. Germline values: CDR1 LNHDA, CDR2 SQIVND (reference sequence). The CDR3 loop spans 15 amino acids. V lost 5 bases and J 5 bases, leaving 18 bases between the germline ends.

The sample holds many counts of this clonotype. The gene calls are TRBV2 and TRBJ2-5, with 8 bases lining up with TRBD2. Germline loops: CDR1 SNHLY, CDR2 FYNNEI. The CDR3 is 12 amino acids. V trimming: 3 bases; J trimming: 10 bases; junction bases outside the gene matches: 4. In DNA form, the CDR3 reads TGTGCCAGCAGTGAGTTCCGGGAGGGCCAGTACTTC. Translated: CASSEFREGQYF.

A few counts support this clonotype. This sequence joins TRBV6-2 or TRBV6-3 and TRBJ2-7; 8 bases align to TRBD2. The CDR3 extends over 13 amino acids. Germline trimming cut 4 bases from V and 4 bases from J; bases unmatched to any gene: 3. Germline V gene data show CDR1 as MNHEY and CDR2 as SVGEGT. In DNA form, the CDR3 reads TGTGCCAGCAGTTTTGGACTAGCTTACGAGCAGTACTTC. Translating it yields CASSFGLAYEQYF.

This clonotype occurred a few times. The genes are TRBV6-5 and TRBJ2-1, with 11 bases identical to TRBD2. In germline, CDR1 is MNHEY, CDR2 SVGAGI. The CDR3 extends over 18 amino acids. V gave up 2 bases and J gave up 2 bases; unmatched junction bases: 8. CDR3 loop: CASSYGRGLAETYNEQFF. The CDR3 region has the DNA TGTGCCAGCAGTTACGGCAGGGGACTAGCGGAAACCTACAATGAGCAGTTCTTC.

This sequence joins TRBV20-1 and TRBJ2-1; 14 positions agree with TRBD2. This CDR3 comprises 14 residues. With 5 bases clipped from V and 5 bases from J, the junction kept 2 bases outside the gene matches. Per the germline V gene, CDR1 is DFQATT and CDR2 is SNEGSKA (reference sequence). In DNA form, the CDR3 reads TGCAGTGCTTGGACTAGCGGGAGGCACAATGAGCAGTTCTTC. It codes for CSAWTSGRHNEQFF.